The 15 T cell receptor beta chains reported below all come from one sample, sequenced in a study of regulatory T cells in long-lasting Graves disease (dated by TCRdb to the early 2020s). This specimen's time point label, interpreted: newly diagnosed GD, antithyroid drugs for less than 3 months. RNA was extracted from PBMCs in TRIzol for both TCR sequencing and RNA sequencing. Library generation was performed with multiplex PCR. The instrument was an Illumina HiSeq 4000. TCR beta libraries were built with iRepertoire HTBI primers and Arm-PCR amplification of CDR3 regions. TCRdb handled the public reads itself, with Q25 trimming in fastp and clone calling in MiXCR, and kept productive beta chains. Each CDR3 protein gets just one entry, which takes the most common genes and DNA from the rows behind it. Recorded for this sample are about 400,000 distinct CDR3 sequences; approximately 16% of them occurred a single time. Clones ranked in the top ten supply 7.8% of the sample.

These same data were also listed under a study on T cells in Graves' hyperthyroidism and ophthalmopathy.

The starting material was peripheral blood mononuclear cells (PBMCs), obtained at new diagnosis, from a patient treated with antithyroid drugs. The receptors were sampled from a woman aged 40 to 49 with Graves disease. Donor details come from another sample of the same person, matched by shared clones.

This clonotype occurred many times. The chain recombines TRBV27 with TRBJ2-3; 12 bases are shared with TRBD2. The germline CDR1 and CDR2 sequences are MNHEY and SMNVEV (reference sequence). V trimming: 5 bases; J trimming: 3 bases; junction bases outside the gene matches: 21. The CDR3 has 21 amino acids. CDR3 protein: CASSPHLLTSGSLGVTDTQYF. The CDR3, as DNA: TGTGCCAGCAGTCCCCATCTTTTGACTAGCGGGAGTTTAGGAGTAACAGATACGCAGTATTTT.

This chain connects TRBV20-1 to TRBJ2-7; TRBD2 agrees at 9 bases. The CDR3 loop spans 13 amino acids. Per germline, CDR1 DFQATT and CDR2 SNEGSKA (reference sequence). Germline trimming cut 0 bases from V and 7 bases from J; bases unmatched to any gene: 4. The CDR3 DNA follows: TGCAGTGCTAGAGACGCGGGAGGGCCGGAGCAGTACTTC. Translating gives CSARDAGGPEQYF.

This clonotype was recorded many times. The chain has TRBV7-2 and TRBJ2-5; tentatively, D is TRBD1 (5 bases). V was trimmed by 2 bases and J by 1 base, leaving 14 bases between them. Germline V lookup: CDR1 SGHTA, CDR2 FQGNSA. The CDR3 is 16 residues long. CDR3 residues: CASSLRVGVGQETQYF. CDR3 sequence (DNA): TGTGCCAGCAGCTTAAGGGTAGGGGTAGGCCAAGAGACCCAGTACTTC.

This clonotype has ten or more counts. J is TRBJ2-1 and V is TRBV5-1; D call uncertain. Germline V lookup: CDR1 SGHRS, CDR2 YFSETQ. The CDR3 spans 16 residues. V lost 0 bases and J lost 1, with 11 bases in between. The CDR3 reads CASSLAAASSYNEQFF. The CDR3 coding sequence is TGCGCCAGCAGCTTGGCCGCAGCCAGTTCCTACAATGAGCAGTTCTTC.

This clonotype was counted ten times or more. The chain links TRBV20-1 to TRBJ2-1; D is ambiguous. Per the germline V gene, CDR1 is DFQATT and CDR2 is SNEGSKA (reference sequence). This CDR3 is built from 13 residues. Trimming cost V 5 bases and J 8 bases, with 16 bases left between them. Here the CDR3 reads CSAPRTRLDEQFF. Here the CDR3 DNA reads TGCAGTGCTCCAAGGACCAGACTGGATGAGCAGTTCTTC.

This clonotype was counted at least ten times. DNA for the CDR3: TGTGCCATCAGCGACGAACCCTACAATGAGCAGTTCTTC. Amino acid sequence: CAISDEPYNEQFF. This chain uses TRBV10-3 with TRBJ2-1, with unresolved D. The CDR3 length is 13 residues. Trimming left V 6 bases short and J 2 bases short, with 8 bases between. Germline lookup yields CDR1 ENHRY and CDR2 SYGVKD.

This chain connects TRBV28 to TRBJ2-7; the match to TRBD1 covers 7 bases. The V gene end was trimmed by 6 bases and the J gene end by 7 bases; junction bases not matched to a gene: 9. Germline assignment: CDR1 MDHEN and CDR2 SYDVKM. This CDR3 comprises 13 residues. Here the CDR3 reads CASSLQGPGEQYF. The CDR3 DNA is TGTGCCAGCAGCTTACAGGGGCCTGGGGAGCAGTACTTC.

The gene calls are TRBV19 and TRBJ2-1; 8 nucleotides agree with TRBD1. J gave up 2 bases and V 3 bases, and 9 bases lay outside the gene matches. This CDR3 has 17 amino acids. Germline V gene sequence: CDR1 LNHDA, CDR2 SQIVND (reference sequence). CDR3 DNA: TGTGCCAGTAGTATTCCAACCTTGACAGGGGCCTACAATGAGCAGTTCTTC. This codes for CASSIPTLTGAYNEQFF.

At least ten counts were recorded for this clonotype. The J gene is TRBJ1-2, the V gene TRBV28; D is unresolved. Deletions cut 10 bases from V and 0 bases from J, with 15 bases between. Germline values: CDR1 MDHEN, CDR2 SYDVKM. This CDR3 comprises 14 residues. CDR3 bases: TGTGCCACCCTCGGAGGGTACGCTAACTATGGCTACACCTTC. This encodes CATLGGYANYGYTF.

Of note for this clonotype: A much larger clone is a single base away; this may be a read error. V and J are TRBV20-1 and TRBJ2-1; TRBD1 might be the D (5 bases). The CDR3 spans 12 residues. Per germline, CDR1 DFQATT and CDR2 SNEGSKA (reference sequence). CDR3 sequence reads: CSGSTAYNDQFF. CDR3 DNA sequence: TGCAGCGGATCGACAGCTTACAATGATCAGTTCTTC.

This chain links TRBV24-1 with TRBJ1-2; 10 bases fit TRBD1. J gave up 3 bases and V 6 bases, and 6 bases lay outside the gene matches. This CDR3 is 15 amino acids long. Germline CDR1 KGHDR, CDR2 SFDVKD. CDR3 protein: CATSQTGTGDYGYTF. CDR3 nucleotide sequence: TGTGCCACCAGTCAAACCGGGACAGGGGACTATGGCTACACCTTC.

As to this clonotype: Being one base from a much bigger clone, this may be a read error. V is TRBV3-1 and J is TRBJ2-5; D might be TRBD2 (5 bases). Germline values: CDR1 LGHDT, CDR2 YNNKEL (reference sequence). The CDR3 has 13 residues. The CDR3, as DNA: TGTGCCAGCAGCCAAATGGCGGGCGAGACCCGGTACTTC. Amino acid sequence: CASSQMAGETRYF.

This clonotype has ten or more counts. The V call is TRBV12-3 or TRBV12-4, the J call TRBJ1-6; D is possibly TRBD1 (6 bases). The CDR3 covers 14 residues. Trimming removed 8 bases at V and 5 bases at J, with 13 bases between. CDR3 bases: TGTGCCAGCTGGCTGGACAGAGATAATTCACCCCTCCACTTT. Translation gives CASWLDRDNSPLHF.

This clonotype turned up a few times. The chain has TRBV5-1 and TRBJ2-7; no clear D. This CDR3 spans 14 amino acids. In germline, CDR1 is SGHRS, CDR2 YFSETQ. Trimming took 0 bases from V and 1 from J, leaving 8 bases between them. The CDR3 spells CASSLDHRSYEQYF. As DNA, the CDR3 is TGCGCCAGCAGCTTGGATCACAGATCCTACGAGCAGTACTTC.

The table lists this clonotype with many counts. The rearrangement joins TRBV6-1 to TRBJ1-1; D is uncertain. The CDR3 extends over 14 amino acids. Germline CDR1 and CDR2: MNHNS and SASEGT. The ends were cut back, 3 bases at V and 4 bases at J, with 12 bases in the middle. The CDR3 coding sequence is TGTGCCAGCAGTGACCCCCCTATCGGCACTGAAGCTTTCTTT. This codes for CASSDPPIGTEAFF.